Listed below are T cell receptor beta chains from one sample, sequenced in a study of blood T cells in healthy people across ages. TCRdb passed the 5' RACE reads through MiXCR, listing each CDR3 protein once. Found here are about 640,000 distinct CDR3 sequences, 25% to 35% of them singletons; the top ten hold 15% to 19%. The sample taken for sequencing was blood. The source is a woman older than 75 in good health. The CDR3 runs from the conserved cysteine through the conserved F or W. A D gene is named only where the DNA matches it firmly. Where a row states a size, it is once, few, many or the class of an expanded clone; other rows omit it.

abundance,v_gene,d_gene,j_gene,CDR3nt,CDR3aa
few,TRBV10-3,NA,TRBJ1-1,TGTGCCATCAGTGACTACAGGGTAACTGAAGCTTTCTTT,CAISDYRVTEAFF
NA,TRBV6-5,TRBD1,TRBJ1-1,TGTGCCAGCAGTTACTCGAGAGTAATGGACAGGGGAGGGGTAAGGACTGAAGCTTTCTTT,CASSYSRVMDRGGVRTEAFF
few,TRBV5-6,NA,TRBJ2-2,TGTGCCAGCCAGCCGGTCGGGGGCGGGGAGCTGTTTTTT,CASQPVGGGELFF
many,TRBV11-3,TRBD2,TRBJ2-1,TGTGCCAGCAGCTTAGATCTGGCTAGCGGGGGGAAAAATGAGCAGTTCTTC,CASSLDLASGGKNEQFF
NA,TRBV30,NA,TRBJ1-6,TGTGCCTGCTACGTGTCGGGGTTTAATTCACCCCTCCACTTT,CACYVSGFNSPLHF
many,TRBV27,TRBD2,TRBJ2-3,TGTGCCAGCAGTTGGGACTCCAGGGAGGGTACGCAGTATTTT,CASSWDSREGTQYF
NA,TRBV7-8,TRBD2,TRBJ2-7,TGTGCCAGCAGCGCCGGGACTAGCGGGTGGCATGAGCAGTACTTC,CASSAGTSGWHEQYF
NA,TRBV20-1,NA,TRBJ2-3,TGCAGTGCTTATCGTAACGATGGTAGCACAGATACGCAGTATTTT,CSAYRNDGSTDTQYF
NA,TRBV28,NA,TRBJ2-1,TGTGCCAGCAGCCTCCCCAGATTTAACAATGAGCAGTTCTTC,CASSLPRFNNEQFF
NA,TRBV7-2,TRBD1,TRBJ2-7,TGTGCCAGCAGCTTAGTAGGGGGACAGGGATCCTACGAGCAGTACTTC,CASSLVGGQGSYEQYF
few,TRBV20-1,NA,TRBJ1-6,TGCAGTGCTAGGGGGGCCTTAGGGGATTCACCCCTCCACTTT,CSARGALGDSPLHF
many,TRBV7-9,NA,TRBJ1-5,TGTGCCAGCAGCGATTCCGAGGGAAAGGTTAATCAGCCCCAGCATTTT,CASSDSEGKVNQPQHF
many,TRBV20-1,NA,TRBJ2-1,TGCAGTGCTAGTACTGGTAGCTCCTACAATGAGCAGTTCTTC,CSASTGSSYNEQFF
many,TRBV20-1,NA,TRBJ2-3,TGCAGTGCTAGACTGCGGGATACGCAGTATTTT,CSARLRDTQYF
NA,TRBV11-2,TRBD2,TRBJ2-1,TGTGCCAGCAGCTTAGCTTCCGGGACTAGCGGGAGAGGGAATGAGCAGTTCTTC,CASSLASGTSGRGNEQFF
NA,TRBV11-2,TRBD1,TRBJ2-7,TGTGCCAGCAGCTTAACAGCGACAGGGATCTACGAGCAGTACTTC,CASSLTATGIYEQYF
many,TRBV5-1,NA,TRBJ1-5,TGCGCCAGCAGCCGCGATCAGCCCCAGCATTTT,CASSRDQPQHF